The source of this T cell receptor beta chain is a study of glioma-infiltrating T cells. The iRepertoire nested amplicon-rescue multiplex PCR amplified TCR alpha and beta CDR3s from RNA. TCRdb reprocessed the multiplex PCR reads via MiXCR and lists one record per CDR3 protein. The profile covers about 380,000 distinct CDR3 sequences, with less than 50% appearing a single time and 9.5% to 15% taken by the ten largest. V lost 2 bases and J lost 4; bases outside the gene matches: 6. The CDR3 has 15 residues. The germline V gene has CDR1 SGHTA and CDR2 FQGNSA. The source is a human donor with low-grade glioma or glioblastoma, undergoing nonglioma brain surgery, or in good health (not recorded which). The rearrangement links TRBV7-2 to TRBJ2-3, with TRBD1 matching over 7 bases. Sequenced sample: glioma tissue, nonneoplastic brain tissue, or PBMCs (not recorded which). CDR3 residues: CASSLPTTGADTQYF. The DNA for the CDR3 is TGTGCCAGCAGCTTACCAACAACAGGGGCAGATACGCAGTATTTT.